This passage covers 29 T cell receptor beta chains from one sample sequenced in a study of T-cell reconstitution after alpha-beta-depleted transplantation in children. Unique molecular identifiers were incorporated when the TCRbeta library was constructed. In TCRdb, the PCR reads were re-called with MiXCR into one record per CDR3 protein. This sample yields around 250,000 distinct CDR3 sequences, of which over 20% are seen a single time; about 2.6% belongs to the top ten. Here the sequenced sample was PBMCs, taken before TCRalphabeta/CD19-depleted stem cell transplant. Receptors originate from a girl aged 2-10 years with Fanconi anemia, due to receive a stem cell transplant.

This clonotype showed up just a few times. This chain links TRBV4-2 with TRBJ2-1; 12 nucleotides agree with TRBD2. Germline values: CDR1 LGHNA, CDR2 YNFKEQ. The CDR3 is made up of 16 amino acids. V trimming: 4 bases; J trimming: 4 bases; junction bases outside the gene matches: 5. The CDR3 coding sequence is TGTGCCAGCAGCCGGGGCGGGACTAGCGGGTACAATGAGCAGTTCTTC. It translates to CASSRGGTSGYNEQFF.

CDR3 in DNA: TGTGCCACCAGCAGAGTGAAAACATGGACGGCCCTCAACACTGAAGCTTTCTTT. Protein sequence: CATSRVKTWTALNTEAFF. This rearrangement joins TRBV15 to TRBJ1-1; no firm D call. The germline gives CDR1 LNHNV, CDR2 YYDKDF (reference sequence). The length of the CDR3 is 18 residues. Trimming pared 1 base from V and 2 bases from J, leaving 20 bases between. The full variable domain, rest sourced from reference TRBV15 and TRBJ1-1, is DAMVIQNPRYQVTQFGKPVTLSCSQTLNHNVMYWYQQKSSQAPKLLFHYYDKDFNNEADTPDNFQSRRPNTSFCFLDIRSPGLGDTAMYLCATSRVKTWTALNTEAFFGQGTRLTVV.

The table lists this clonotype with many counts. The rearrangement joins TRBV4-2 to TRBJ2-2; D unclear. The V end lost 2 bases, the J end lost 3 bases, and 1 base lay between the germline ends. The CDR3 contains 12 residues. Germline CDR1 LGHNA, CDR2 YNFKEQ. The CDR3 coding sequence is TGTGCCAGCAGCCAATACACCGGGGAGCTGTTTTTT. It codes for CASSQYTGELFF.

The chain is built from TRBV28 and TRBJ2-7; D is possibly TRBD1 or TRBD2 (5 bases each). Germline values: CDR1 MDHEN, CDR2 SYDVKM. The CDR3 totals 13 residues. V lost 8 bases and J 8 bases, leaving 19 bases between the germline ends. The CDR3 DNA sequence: TGTGCCAGCCAGGTTGGGACCGCCTTTCAGCAGTACTTC. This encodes CASQVGTAFQQYF.

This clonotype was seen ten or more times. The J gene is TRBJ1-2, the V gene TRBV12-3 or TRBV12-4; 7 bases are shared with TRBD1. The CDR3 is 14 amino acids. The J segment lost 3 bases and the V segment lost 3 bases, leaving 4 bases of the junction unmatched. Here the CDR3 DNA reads TGTGCCAGCAGTTTGGGACAGACCTACTATGGCTACACCTTC. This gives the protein CASSLGQTYYGYTF.

DNA for the CDR3: TGCAGTGCTAGAGAATCATTGGCGGATACGCAGTATTTT. Residues: CSARESLADTQYF. The chain is built from TRBV20-1 and TRBJ2-3; D remains unclear. Trimming shortened V by 0 bases and J by 6 bases, and 10 bases separated the two germline ends. The CDR3 is 13 residues long. Germline-derived CDR1 and CDR2 are DFQATT and SNEGSKA (reference sequence).

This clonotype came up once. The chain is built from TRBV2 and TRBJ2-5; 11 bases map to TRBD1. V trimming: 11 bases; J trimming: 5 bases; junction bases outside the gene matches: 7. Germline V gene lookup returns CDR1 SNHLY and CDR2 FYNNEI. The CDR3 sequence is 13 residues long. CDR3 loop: CAGWTGGWETQYF. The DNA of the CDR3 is TGTGCCGGCTGGACAGGGGGCTGGGAGACCCAGTACTTC.

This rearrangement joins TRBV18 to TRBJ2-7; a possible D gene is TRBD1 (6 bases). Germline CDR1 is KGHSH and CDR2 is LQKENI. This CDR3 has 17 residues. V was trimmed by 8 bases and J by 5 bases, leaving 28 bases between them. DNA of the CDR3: TGTGCCAGCCGTGGGGTCGTCGCTACAGGGAGAATTAACGAGCAGTACTTC. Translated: CASRGVVATGRINEQYF.

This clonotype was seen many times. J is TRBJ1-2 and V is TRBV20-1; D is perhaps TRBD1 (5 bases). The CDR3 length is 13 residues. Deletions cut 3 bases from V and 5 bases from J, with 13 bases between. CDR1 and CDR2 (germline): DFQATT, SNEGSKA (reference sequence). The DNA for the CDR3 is TGCAGTGCTAGCCTGACAGAAAATTATGGCTACACCTTC. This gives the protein CSASLTENYGYTF.

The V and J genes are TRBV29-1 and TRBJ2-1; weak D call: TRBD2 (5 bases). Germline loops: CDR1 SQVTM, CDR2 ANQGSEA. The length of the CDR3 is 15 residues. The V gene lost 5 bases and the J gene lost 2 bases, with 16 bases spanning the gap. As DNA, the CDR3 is TGCAGCGTTTGGGATCTAGCCGACGCCTACAATGAGCAGTTCTTC. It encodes CSVWDLADAYNEQFF.

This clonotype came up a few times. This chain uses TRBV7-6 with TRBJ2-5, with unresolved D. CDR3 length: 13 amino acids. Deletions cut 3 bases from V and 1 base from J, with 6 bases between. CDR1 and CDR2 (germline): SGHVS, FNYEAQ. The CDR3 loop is CASSFSPQETQYF. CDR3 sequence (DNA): TGTGCCAGCAGCTTCTCTCCCCAAGAGACCCAGTACTTC.

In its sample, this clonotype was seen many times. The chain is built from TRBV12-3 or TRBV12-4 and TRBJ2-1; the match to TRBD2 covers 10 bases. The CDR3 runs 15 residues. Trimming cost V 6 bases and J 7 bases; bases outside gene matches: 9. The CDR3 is CASRPVTSGNNEQFF. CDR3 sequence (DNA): TGTGCCAGCAGACCCGTAACTAGCGGGAATAATGAGCAGTTCTTC.

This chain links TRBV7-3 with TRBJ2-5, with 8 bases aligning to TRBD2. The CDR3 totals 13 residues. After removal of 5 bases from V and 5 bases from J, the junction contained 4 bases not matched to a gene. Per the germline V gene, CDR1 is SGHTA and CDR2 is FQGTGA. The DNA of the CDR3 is TGTGCCAGCAGCGCTACTAGCGGCGAGACCCAGTACTTC. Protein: CASSATSGETQYF.

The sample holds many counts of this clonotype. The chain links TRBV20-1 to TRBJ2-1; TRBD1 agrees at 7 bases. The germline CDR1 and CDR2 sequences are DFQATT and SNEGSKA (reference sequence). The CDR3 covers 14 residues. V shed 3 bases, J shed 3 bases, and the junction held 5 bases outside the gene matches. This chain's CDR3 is CSARGTVLYNEQFF. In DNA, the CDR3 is TGCAGTGCTAGGGGGACAGTCCTCTACAATGAGCAGTTCTTC.

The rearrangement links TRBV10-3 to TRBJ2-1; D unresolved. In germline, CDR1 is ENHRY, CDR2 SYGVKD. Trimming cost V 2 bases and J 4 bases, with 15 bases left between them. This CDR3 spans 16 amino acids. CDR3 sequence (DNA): TGTGCCATCAGTGAGGCCGATAAAATAGGTTACAATGAGCAGTTCTTC. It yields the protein CAISEADKIGYNEQFF.

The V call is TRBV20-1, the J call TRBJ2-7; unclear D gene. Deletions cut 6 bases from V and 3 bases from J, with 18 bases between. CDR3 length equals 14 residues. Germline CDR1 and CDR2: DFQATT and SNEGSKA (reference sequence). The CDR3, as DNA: TGCAGTGCCGCTAGTCGCCCCAGAAACTACGAGCAGTACTTC. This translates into CSAASRPRNYEQYF.

CDR3 in amino acids: CSARASGRADTQYF. In DNA form, the CDR3 reads TGCAGTGCTAGGGCTAGCGGGAGGGCAGATACGCAGTATTTT. The chain recombines TRBV20-1 with TRBJ2-3; 12 bases are shared with TRBD2. There are 14 residues in the CDR3. V dropped 3 bases and J dropped 4; count of bases not matched to a gene: 2. Germline CDR1 is DFQATT and CDR2 is SNEGSKA (reference sequence).

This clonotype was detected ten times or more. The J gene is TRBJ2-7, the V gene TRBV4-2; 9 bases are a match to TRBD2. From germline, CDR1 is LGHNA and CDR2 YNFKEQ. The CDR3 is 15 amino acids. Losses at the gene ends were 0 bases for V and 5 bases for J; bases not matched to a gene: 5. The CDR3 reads CASSQEAGGPNEQYF. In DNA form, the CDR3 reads TGTGCCAGCAGCCAAGAGGCGGGGGGGCCCAACGAGCAGTACTTC.

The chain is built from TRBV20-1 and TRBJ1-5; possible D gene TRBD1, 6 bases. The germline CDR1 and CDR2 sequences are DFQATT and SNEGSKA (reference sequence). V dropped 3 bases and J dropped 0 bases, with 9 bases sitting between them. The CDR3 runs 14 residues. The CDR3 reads CSASTGNSNQPQHF. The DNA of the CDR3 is TGCAGTGCTAGCACAGGGAATAGCAATCAGCCCCAGCATTTT.

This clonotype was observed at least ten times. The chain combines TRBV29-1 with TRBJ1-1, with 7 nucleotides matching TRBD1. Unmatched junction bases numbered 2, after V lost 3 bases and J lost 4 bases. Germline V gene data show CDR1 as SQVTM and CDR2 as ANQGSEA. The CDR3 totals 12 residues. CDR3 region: CSVERGPTEAFF. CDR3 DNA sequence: TGCAGCGTTGAGAGGGGGCCCACTGAAGCTTTCTTT. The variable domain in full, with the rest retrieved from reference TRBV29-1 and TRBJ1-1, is SAVISQKPSRDICQRGTSLTIQCQVDSQVTMMFWYRQQPGQSLTLIATANQGSEATYESGFVIDKFPISRPNLTFSTLTVSNMSPEDSSIYLCSVERGPTEAFFGQGTRLTVV.

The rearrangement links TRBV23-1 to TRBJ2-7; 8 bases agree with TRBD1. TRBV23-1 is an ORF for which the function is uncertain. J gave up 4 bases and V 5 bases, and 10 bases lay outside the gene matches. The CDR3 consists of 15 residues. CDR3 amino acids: CASSSPGQDFYEQYF. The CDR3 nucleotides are TGCGCCAGCAGTTCGCCGGGACAGGACTTTTACGAGCAGTACTTC.

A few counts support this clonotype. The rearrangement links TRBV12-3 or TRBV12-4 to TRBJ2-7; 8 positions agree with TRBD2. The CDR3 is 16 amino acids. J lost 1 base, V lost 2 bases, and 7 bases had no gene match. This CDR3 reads CASSLRLGLGSYEQYF. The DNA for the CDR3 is TGTGCCAGCAGTTTACGGCTGGGACTAGGGTCCTACGAGCAGTACTTC.

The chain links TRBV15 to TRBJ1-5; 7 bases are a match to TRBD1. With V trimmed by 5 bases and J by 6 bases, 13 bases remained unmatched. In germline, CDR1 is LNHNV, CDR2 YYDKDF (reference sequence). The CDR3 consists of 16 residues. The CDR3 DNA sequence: TGTGCCACCAGCGCCGGGGGAGGGGGCCTGGGTCAGCCCCAGCATTTT. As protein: CATSAGGGGLGQPQHF.

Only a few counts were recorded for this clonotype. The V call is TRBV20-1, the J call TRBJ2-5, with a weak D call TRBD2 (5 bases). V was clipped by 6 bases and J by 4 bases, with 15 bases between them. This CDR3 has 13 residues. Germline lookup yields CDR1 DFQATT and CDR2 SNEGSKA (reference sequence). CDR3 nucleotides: TGCAGTGCCCCACAGACGGGGAGAGAGACCCAGTACTTC. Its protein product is CSAPQTGRETQYF.

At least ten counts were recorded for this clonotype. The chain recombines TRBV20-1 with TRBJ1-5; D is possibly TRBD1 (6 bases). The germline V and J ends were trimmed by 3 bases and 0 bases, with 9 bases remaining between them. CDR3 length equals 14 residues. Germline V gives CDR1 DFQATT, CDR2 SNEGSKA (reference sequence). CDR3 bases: TGCAGTGCTAGCAGGGGTAATAGCAATCAGCCCCAGCATTTT. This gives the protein CSASRGNSNQPQHF.

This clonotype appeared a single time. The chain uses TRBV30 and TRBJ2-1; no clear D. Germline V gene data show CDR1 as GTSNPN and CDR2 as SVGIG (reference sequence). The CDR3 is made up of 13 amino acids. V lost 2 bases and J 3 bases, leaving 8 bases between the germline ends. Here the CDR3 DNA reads TGTGCCTGGAGTTCAAGACTCTACAATGAGCAGTTCTTC. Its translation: CAWSSRLYNEQFF. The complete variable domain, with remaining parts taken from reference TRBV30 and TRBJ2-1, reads SQTIHQWPATLVQPVGSPLSLECTVEGTSNPNLYWYRQAAGRGLQLLFYSVGIGQISSEVPQNLSASRPQDRQFILSSKKLLLSDSGFYLCAWSSRLYNEQFFGPGTRLTVL.

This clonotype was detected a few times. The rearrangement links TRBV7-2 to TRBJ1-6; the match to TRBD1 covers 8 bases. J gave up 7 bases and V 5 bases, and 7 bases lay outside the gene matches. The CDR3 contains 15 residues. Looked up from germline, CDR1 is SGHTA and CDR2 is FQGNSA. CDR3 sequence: CASSGRTGRNSPLHF. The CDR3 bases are TGTGCCAGCAGCGGGCGGACAGGGCGAAATTCACCCCTCCACTTT.

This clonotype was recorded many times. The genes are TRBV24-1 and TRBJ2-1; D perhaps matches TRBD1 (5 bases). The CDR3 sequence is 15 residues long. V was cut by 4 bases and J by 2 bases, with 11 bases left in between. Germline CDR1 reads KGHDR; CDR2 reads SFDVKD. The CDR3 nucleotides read TGTGCCACCAGTGACCCGGACACGGCCTACAATGAGCAGTTCTTC. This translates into CATSDPDTAYNEQFF.

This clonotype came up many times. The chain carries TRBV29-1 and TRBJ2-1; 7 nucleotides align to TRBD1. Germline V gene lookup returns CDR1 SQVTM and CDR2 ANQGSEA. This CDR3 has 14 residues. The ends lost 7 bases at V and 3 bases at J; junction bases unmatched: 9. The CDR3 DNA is TGCAGCGGAAAAGATGACAGGGTCTACAATGAGCAGTTCTTC. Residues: CSGKDDRVYNEQFF.